The 17 T cell receptor beta chains listed next were all sequenced from one sample in a study of OX40 agonist ivuxolimab in advanced cancers. Sequencing was performed with immunoSEQ multiplex PCR; in TCRdb, only in-frame clones are kept and a portion is missing. In the table there are some 55,000 clones, more than 85% of which are singletons. This specimen was CD4+ or CD8+ T cells sorted from blood, taken in a trial of the OX40 agonist ivuxolimab. The receptors here all came from an adult with an advanced solid tumor such as melanoma, head and neck, liver or kidney cancer.

Note on this clone: Given a much more abundant clone one base away, this may be a read error. The rearrangement uses TRBV14 and TRBJ1-6, with a tentative D call TRBD1 (6 bases). From germline, CDR1 is SGHDN and CDR2 FVKESK. The CDR3 is made up of 14 amino acids. The CDR3, as DNA: TGTGCCGGCAGCCAGGGGAGGGAGTATTCACCCCTCCACTTT. Its translation is CAGSQGREYSPLHF. Using reference TRBV14 and TRBJ1-6 for the parts outside the CDR3, the full variable domain is EAGVTQFPSHSVIEKGQTVTLRCDPISGHDNLYWYRRVMGKEIKFLLHFVKESKQDESGMPNNRFLAERTGGTYSTLKVQPAELEDSGVYFCAGSQGREYSPLHFGNGTRLTVT.

V gene TRBV7-9 combines with J gene TRBJ2-7; D not certain. V lost 5 bases to trimming and J lost 2 bases, with 7 bases between them. Germline CDR1 is SEHNR and CDR2 is FQNEAQ (reference sequence). The CDR3 contains 12 residues. The CDR3 DNA reads as TGTGCCAGCAGCCGCACAGCCTACGAGCAGTACTTC. Protein: CASSRTAYEQYF.

This clone was counted once. The chain is built from TRBV2 and TRBJ2-1, with D hard to call. The CDR3 contains 13 residues. The V gene lost 4 bases and the J gene lost 4 bases, with 8 bases spanning the gap. Per germline, CDR1 SNHLY and CDR2 FYNNEI. For the CDR3, the DNA is TGTGCCAGCAGTGTTGACTTATACAATGAGCAGTTCTTC. Its translation is CASSVDLYNEQFF.

The chain links TRBV10-2 to TRBJ1-1; D is unclear. The germline V and J ends were trimmed by 6 bases and 4 bases, with 9 bases remaining between them. CDR3 length: 12 amino acids. CDR1 and CDR2 (germline): WSHSY, SAAADI. The CDR3, as DNA: TGCGCCAGCAGCCTGAGTGGCACTGAAGCTTTCTTT. It translates to CASSLSGTEAFF.

This sequence joins TRBV7-9 and TRBJ2-5, with D unresolved. Germline V gene lookup returns CDR1 SEHNR and CDR2 FQNEAQ (reference sequence). The CDR3 sequence is 12 residues long. Trimming took 1 base from V and 4 from J, leaving 4 bases between them. Written as DNA, the CDR3 is TGTGCCAGCAGCTTAGAGATAGAGACCCAGTACTTC. Its translation is CASSLEIETQYF.

V gene TRBV6-5 combines with J gene TRBJ1-2; TRBD1 matches at 8 bases. The J segment lost 3 bases and the V segment lost 5 bases, leaving 5 bases of the junction unmatched. The CDR3 length is 14 residues. The germline CDR1 and CDR2 sequences are MNHEY and SVGAGI. In DNA, the CDR3 is TGTGCCAGCAGTGGCAGGGGGCACGACTATGGCTACACCTTC. It translates to CASSGRGHDYGYTF.

The rearrangement links TRBV29-1 to TRBJ1-2; no clear D gene. CDR1 is SQVTM and CDR2 is ANQGSEA in the germline V gene. The V gene lost 5 bases and the J gene lost 2 bases, with 6 bases spanning the gap. The CDR3 has 11 residues. CDR3 sequence (DNA): TGCAGCGTTCCCGGAAACTATGGCTACACCTTC. Translated: CSVPGNYGYTF.

The V gene is TRBV18, the J gene TRBJ1-2, with D maybe TRBD1 (5 bases). The CDR3 has 13 residues. Germline V gene lookup returns CDR1 KGHSH and CDR2 LQKENI. V lost 5 bases to trimming and J lost 0 bases, with 7 bases between them. The CDR3 bases are TGTGCCAGCTCAGAGGGGACTAACTATGGCTACACCTTC. Translation: CASSEGTNYGYTF.

The J gene is TRBJ1-4, the V gene TRBV4-2, with 7 bases lining up with TRBD1. The V and J ends lost 4 bases and 0 bases, in that order; junction bases with no gene match: 11. CDR1 LGHNA and CDR2 YNFKEQ come from the germline V gene. The CDR3 spans 18 residues. CDR3: CASSLRTGTAATNEKLFF. DNA of the CDR3: TGTGCCAGCAGCCTCCGAACCGGGACAGCTGCAACTAATGAAAAACTGTTTTTT.

The chain is built from TRBV27 and TRBJ2-5, with 7 bases lining up with TRBD1. This CDR3 spans 14 amino acids. CDR1 is MNHEY and CDR2 is SMNVEV in the germline V gene (reference sequence). Losses at the gene ends were 5 bases for V and 4 bases for J; bases not matched to a gene: 7. CDR3 sequence reads: CASSTRQGIETQYF. The CDR3 DNA follows: TGTGCCAGCAGTACCAGACAGGGAATAGAGACCCAGTACTTC.

J is TRBJ1-5 and V is TRBV9, with 7 bases fitting TRBD1. The CDR3 is made up of 14 amino acids. V dropped 4 bases and J dropped 3; count of bases not matched to a gene: 4. Per germline, CDR1 SGDLS and CDR2 YYNGEE. DNA for the CDR3: TGTGCCAGCAGCCCGGGACAGACCAATCAGCCCCAGCATTTT. Translation: CASSPGQTNQPQHF.

V is TRBV7-9 and J is TRBJ1-4, with TRBD1 as a possible D gene (5 bases). Per the germline V gene, CDR1 is SEHNR and CDR2 is FQNEAQ (reference sequence). V gave up 6 bases and J gave up 0 bases, with 11 bases separating them. The CDR3 extends over 15 amino acids. CDR3 DNA: TGTGCCAGCAGTTCAGGGATCTCAACTAATGAAAAACTGTTTTTT. Translating it yields CASSSGISTNEKLFF.

The chain carries TRBV15 and TRBJ1-6; no clear D. CDR3 length equals 15 residues. The V gene's germline CDR1 is LNHNV and CDR2 YYDKDF (reference sequence). Trimming pared 0 bases from V and 7 bases from J, leaving 10 bases between. The CDR3 DNA reads TGTGCCACCAGCAGAGATCAGTACGGAAATTCACCCCTCCACTTT. As protein: CATSRDQYGNSPLHF.

This chain connects TRBV5-1 to TRBJ2-7; D uncertain. There are 14 residues in the CDR3. The V and J ends lost 4 bases and 1 base respectively, with 12 bases between them. The V gene's germline CDR1 is SGHRS and CDR2 YFSETQ. DNA for the CDR3: TGCGCCAGCAGCACCTTAGGCGATTCCTACGAGCAGTACTTC. It translates to CASSTLGDSYEQYF.

About this clone itself: The junction shows a germline mismatch at one end, possibly a read error. This sequence joins TRBV6-5 and TRBJ2-7, with TRBD2 identical over 10 bases. Germline CDR1 and CDR2: MNHEY and SVGAGI. This CDR3 has 13 residues. The DNA of the CDR3 is TGTGCCAGCAGTTACTCCCTAGCGGGAGTCCCTCACTTC. It encodes CASSYSLAGVPHF.

V and J are TRBV27 and TRBJ1-4; D is unclear. V was trimmed by 9 bases and J by 10 bases, leaving 21 bases between them. The CDR3 length is 14 residues. Germline CDR1 reads MNHEY; CDR2 reads SMNVEV (reference sequence). The CDR3: CASFGWSGGGKLFF. The CDR3 bases are TGTGCCAGTTTTGGGTGGTCCGGCGGTGGAAAACTGTTTTTT.

V and J are TRBV5-1 and TRBJ2-5; 10 nucleotides line up with TRBD1. The CDR3 length is 14 residues. With 5 bases clipped from V and 3 bases from J, the junction kept 4 bases outside the gene matches. Looked up from germline, CDR1 is SGHRS and CDR2 is YFSETQ. The CDR3 nucleotides read TGCGCCAGCAGTCGTGGGACAGGGGAAGAGACCCAGTACTTC. This codes for CASSRGTGEETQYF.